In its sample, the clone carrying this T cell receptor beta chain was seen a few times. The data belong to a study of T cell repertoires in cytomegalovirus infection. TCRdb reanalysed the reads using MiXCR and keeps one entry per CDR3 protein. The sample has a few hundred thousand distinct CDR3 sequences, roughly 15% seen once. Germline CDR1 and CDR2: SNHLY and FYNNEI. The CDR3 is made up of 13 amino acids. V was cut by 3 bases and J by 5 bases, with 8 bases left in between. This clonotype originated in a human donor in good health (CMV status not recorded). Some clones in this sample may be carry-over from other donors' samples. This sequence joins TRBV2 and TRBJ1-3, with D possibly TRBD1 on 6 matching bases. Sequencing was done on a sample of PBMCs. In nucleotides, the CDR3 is TGTGCCAGCAGTGAGGACAGAAGAAACACCATATATTTT. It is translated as CASSEDRRNTIYF.